This T cell receptor beta chain was sequenced for a study of response to subunit inactivated influenza vaccine. General study findings and limits: With each seasonal influenza vaccination, the authors suggested, few new T cells are recruited.

As for this clonotype: Antigen unknown.

Germline CDR1 is SGHKS and CDR2 is YYEKEE (reference sequence). This CDR3 has 15 amino acids. The V end was cut by 4 bases, the J end by 4 bases, with 18 bases between. MiXCR, applied by TCRdb to the RT-PCR reads, yields one record per CDR3 protein. The data contain about 700,000 distinct CDR3 sequences, approximately 14% of them seen just once; the ten biggest clones take up 6% to 7%. Source: PBMCs from blood, taken 14 to 15 days before vaccination. The chain employs TRBV5-5 and TRBJ2-7, with D perhaps TRBD1 or TRBD2 (6 bases each). The clonotype was recovered from a man in his fifties who received an inactivated influenza vaccine. The CDR3 loop reads CASSRLGGVIYEQYF. The CDR3, as DNA: TGTGCCAGCAGCCGGTTGGGGGGCGTAATTTACGAGCAGTACTTC.